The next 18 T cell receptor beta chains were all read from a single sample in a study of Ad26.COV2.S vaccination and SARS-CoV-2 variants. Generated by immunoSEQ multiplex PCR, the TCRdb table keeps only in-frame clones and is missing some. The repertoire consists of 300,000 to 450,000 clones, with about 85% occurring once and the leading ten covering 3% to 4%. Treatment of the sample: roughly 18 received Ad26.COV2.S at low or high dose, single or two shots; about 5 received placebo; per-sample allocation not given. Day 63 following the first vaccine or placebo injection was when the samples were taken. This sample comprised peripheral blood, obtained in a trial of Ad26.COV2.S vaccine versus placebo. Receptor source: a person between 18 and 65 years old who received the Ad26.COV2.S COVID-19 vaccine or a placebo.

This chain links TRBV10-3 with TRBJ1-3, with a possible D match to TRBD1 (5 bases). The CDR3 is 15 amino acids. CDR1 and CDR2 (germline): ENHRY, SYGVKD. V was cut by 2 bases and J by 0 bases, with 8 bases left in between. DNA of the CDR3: TGTGCCATCAGTGAGAGTAGGGGCTCTGGAAACACCATATATTTT. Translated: CAISESRGSGNTIYF.

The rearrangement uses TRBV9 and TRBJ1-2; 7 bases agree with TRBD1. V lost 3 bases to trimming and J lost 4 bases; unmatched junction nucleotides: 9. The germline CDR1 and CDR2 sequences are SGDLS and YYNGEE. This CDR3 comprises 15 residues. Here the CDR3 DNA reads TGTGCCAGCAGCGCCGGAGGGGGCACCAGCTATGGCTACACCTTC. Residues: CASSAGGGTSYGYTF. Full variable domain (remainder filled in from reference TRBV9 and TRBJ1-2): DSGVTQTPKHLITATGQRVTLRCSPRSGDLSVYWYQQSLDQGLQFLIQYYNGEERAKGNILERFSAQQFPDLHSELNLSSLELGDSALYFCASSAGGGTSYGYTFGSGTRLTVV.

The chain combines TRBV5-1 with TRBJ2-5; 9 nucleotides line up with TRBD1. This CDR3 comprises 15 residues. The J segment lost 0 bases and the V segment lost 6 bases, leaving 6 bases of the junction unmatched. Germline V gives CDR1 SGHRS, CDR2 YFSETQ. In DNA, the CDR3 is TGCGCCAGCACCCGGGACAGGGCTTACCAAGAGACCCAGTACTTC. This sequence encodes CASTRDRAYQETQYF.

In DNA form, the CDR3 reads TGTGCCAGCGGGGGACAACAGCCCCAGCATTTT. This gives the protein CASGGQQPQHF. The chain links TRBV28 to TRBJ1-5, with D perhaps matching TRBD1 (6 bases). Germline V gene data show CDR1 as MDHEN and CDR2 as SYDVKM. With 8 bases removed from V and 7 bases from J, the gap between germline ends came to 9 bases. The CDR3 totals 11 residues.

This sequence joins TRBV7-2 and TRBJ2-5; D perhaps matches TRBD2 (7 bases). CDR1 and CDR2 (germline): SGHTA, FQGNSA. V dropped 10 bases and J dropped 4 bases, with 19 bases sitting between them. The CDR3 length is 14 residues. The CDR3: CATRGATGRETQYF. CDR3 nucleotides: TGTGCCACCCGGGGGGCTACCGGGAGAGAGACCCAGTACTTC.

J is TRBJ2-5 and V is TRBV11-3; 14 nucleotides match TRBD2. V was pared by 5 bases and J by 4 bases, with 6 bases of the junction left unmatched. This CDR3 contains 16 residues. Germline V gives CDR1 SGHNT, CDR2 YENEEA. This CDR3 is CASSKPGLAGVETQYF. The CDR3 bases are TGTGCCAGCAGCAAACCGGGACTAGCGGGGGTAGAGACCCAGTACTTC. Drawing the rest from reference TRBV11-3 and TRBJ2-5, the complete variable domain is EAGVVQSPRYKIIEKKQPVAFWCNPISGHNTLYWYLQNLGQGPELLIRYENEEAVDDSQLPKDRFSAERLKGVDSTLKIQPAELGDSAVYLCASSKPGLAGVETQYFGPGTRLLVL.

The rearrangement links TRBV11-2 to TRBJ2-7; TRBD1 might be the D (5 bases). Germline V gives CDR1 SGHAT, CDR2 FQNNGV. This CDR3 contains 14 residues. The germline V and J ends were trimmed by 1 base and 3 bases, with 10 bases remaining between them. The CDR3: CASSLGTGLYEQYF. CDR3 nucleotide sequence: TGTGCCAGCAGCTTAGGTACAGGCCTCTACGAGCAGTACTTC. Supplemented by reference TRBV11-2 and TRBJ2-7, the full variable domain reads EAGVAQSPRYKIIEKRQSVAFWCNPISGHATLYWYQQILGQGPKLLIQFQNNGVVDDSQLPKDRFSAERLKGVDSTLKIQPAKLEDSAVYLCASSLGTGLYEQYFGPGTRLTVT.

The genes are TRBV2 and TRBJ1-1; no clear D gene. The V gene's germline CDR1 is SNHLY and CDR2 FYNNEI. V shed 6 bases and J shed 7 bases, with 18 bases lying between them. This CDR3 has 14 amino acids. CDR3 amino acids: CASRPAGGPIEAFF. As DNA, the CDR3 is TGTGCCAGCAGGCCCGCAGGCGGACCTATTGAAGCTTTCTTT.

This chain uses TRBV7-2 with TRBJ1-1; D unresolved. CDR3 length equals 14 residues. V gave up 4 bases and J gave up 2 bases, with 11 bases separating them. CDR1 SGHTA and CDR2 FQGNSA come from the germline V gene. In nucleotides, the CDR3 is TGTGCCAGCAGCTCCATGGCCGGAAACACTGAAGCTTTCTTT. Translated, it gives CASSSMAGNTEAFF.

The CDR3: CASSSRAVGLEQYF. The CDR3 bases are TGTGCCAGCAGCTCAAGGGCCGTCGGGCTCGAGCAGTACTTC. This sequence joins TRBV7-2 and TRBJ2-7; D is unresolved. Germline V gene sequence: CDR1 SGHTA, CDR2 FQGNSA. V was cut by 4 bases and J by 6 bases, with 16 bases left in between. The CDR3 contains 14 residues.

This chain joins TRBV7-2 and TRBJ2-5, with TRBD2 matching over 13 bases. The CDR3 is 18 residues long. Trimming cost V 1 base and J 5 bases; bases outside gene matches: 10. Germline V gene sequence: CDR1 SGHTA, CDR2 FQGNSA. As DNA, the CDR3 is TGTGCCAGCAGCTTAGTCGCACTAGCGGGAGGGCCCAGGGAGACCCAGTACTTC. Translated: CASSLVALAGGPRETQYF.

The CDR3 spells CASSLASRVGRAPYNEQFF. The DNA for the CDR3 is TGCGCCAGCAGCTTGGCTTCTCGGGTGGGCAGGGCACCCTACAATGAGCAGTTCTTC. The genes are TRBV5-1 and TRBJ2-1; D might be TRBD1 (5 bases). Germline assignment: CDR1 SGHRS and CDR2 YFSETQ. The CDR3 is made up of 19 amino acids. V lost 0 bases to trimming and J lost 2 bases, with 21 bases between them.

The CDR3 sequence is CASSLGGGGANVLTF. The CDR3 nucleotides read TGCGCCAGCAGCTTGGGTGGCGGAGGGGCCAACGTCCTGACTTTC. The chain uses TRBV5-1 and TRBJ2-6; D unresolved. V lost 0 bases and J 4 bases, leaving 8 bases between the germline ends. The CDR3 contains 15 residues. Germline values: CDR1 SGHRS, CDR2 YFSETQ.

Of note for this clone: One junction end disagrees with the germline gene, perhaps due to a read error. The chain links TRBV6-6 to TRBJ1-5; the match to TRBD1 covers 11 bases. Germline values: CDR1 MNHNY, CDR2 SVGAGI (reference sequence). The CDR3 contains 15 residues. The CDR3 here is CASRPRDRGYQRQHF. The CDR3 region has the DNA TGTGCCAGCAGGCCAAGGGACAGGGGGTATCAGCGCCAGCATTTT.

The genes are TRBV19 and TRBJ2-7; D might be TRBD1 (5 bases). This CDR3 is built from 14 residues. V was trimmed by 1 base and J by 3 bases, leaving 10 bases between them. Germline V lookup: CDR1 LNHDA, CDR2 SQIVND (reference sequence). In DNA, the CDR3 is TGTGCCAGTAGTATAGCCCCAGGGTACTACGAGCAGTACTTC. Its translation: CASSIAPGYYEQYF.

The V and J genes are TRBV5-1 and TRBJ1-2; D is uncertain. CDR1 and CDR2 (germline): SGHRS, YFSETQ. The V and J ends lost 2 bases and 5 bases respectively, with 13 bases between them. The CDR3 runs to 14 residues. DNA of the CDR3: TGCGCCAGCAGCTTCTCGGACCCGCGGTATGGCTACACCTTC. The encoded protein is CASSFSDPRYGYTF.

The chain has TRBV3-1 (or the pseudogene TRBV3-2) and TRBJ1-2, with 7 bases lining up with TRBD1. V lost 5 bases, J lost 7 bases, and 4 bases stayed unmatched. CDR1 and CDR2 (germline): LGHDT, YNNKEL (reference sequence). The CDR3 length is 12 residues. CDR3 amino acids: CASSNRQGGYTF. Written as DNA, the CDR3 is TGTGCCAGCAGCAACCGACAGGGTGGCTACACCTTC.

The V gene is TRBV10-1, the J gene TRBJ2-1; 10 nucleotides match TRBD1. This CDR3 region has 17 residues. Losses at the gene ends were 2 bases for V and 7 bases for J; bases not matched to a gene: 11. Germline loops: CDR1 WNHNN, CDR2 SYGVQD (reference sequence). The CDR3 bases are TGCGCCAGCAGTGAGCCCCGTCCCGGGACAGGGGCGAATGAGCAGTTCTTC. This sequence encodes CASSEPRPGTGANEQFF.